The source of this T cell receptor beta chain is a study of beta chain features in type 1 diabetes. Findings of the study overall: cDNA sequencing could over-represent cells with high TCR expression. Across all four CD4+ subsets, people with type 1 diabetes showed modestly shorter TCRB CDR3s. Naive, central memory and Treg TCRB repertoires seemed to resemble each other more closely in patients than they did in healthy donors.

Expressed TCRB transcripts got sequenced, as all isolated RNA was reverse transcribed. This table comes from immunoSEQ multiplex PCR, and its TCRdb copy is limited to in-frame clones, with some not included. This sample has 600,000 or so clones, with roughly an eighth found just once. Regarding this clone: Its cognate antigen is unknown.

Sorting of CD4+ naive, central memory, regulatory and stem cell-like memory cells was performed via CD45RO/CCR7/CD25/CD127/CD95/CD27. Each sorted fraction was over 95% pure. CDR3 length: 17 residues. V was clipped by 5 bases and J by 0 bases, with 14 bases between them. Germline-derived CDR1 and CDR2 are SGHTA and FQGNSA. Sequenced material: naive CD4+ T cells from blood. This TCR was sampled from a man in his thirties or forties with type 1 diabetes. This chain connects TRBV7-2 to TRBJ2-6; unclear D gene. CDR3 DNA: TGTGCCAGCAGCCGATCGGGCAGAGGCTCTGGGGCCAACGTCCTGACTTTC. Translated, it gives CASSRSGRGSGANVLTF.